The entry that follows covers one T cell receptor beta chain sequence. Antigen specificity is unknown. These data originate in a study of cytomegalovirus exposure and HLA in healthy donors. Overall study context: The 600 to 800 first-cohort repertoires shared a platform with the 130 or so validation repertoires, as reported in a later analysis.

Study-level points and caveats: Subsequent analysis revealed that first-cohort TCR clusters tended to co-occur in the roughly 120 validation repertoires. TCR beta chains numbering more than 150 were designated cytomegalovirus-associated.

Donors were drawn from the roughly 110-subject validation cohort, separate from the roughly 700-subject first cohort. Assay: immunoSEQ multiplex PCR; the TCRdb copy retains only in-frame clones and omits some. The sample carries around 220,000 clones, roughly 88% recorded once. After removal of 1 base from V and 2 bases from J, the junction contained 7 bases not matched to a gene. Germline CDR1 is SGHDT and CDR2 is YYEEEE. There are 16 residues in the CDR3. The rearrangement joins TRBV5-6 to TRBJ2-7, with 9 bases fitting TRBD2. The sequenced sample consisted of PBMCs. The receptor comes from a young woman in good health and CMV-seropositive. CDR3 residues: CASSLTLLAGTYEQYF. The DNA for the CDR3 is TGTGCCAGCAGCTTGACCCTCCTAGCGGGAACCTACGAGCAGTACTTC.